Listed below are T cell receptor beta chains from one sample, sequenced in a study of blood T cell repertoires in COVID-19. TCRdb's table, derived via immunoSEQ multiplex PCR, lists solely in-frame clones and lacks some. The repertoire holds about 400,000 clones, with roughly 90% as singletons. Sequencing was done on a sample of PBMCs or T cells enriched from blood (not recorded which). The receptors stem from a woman in her 30s with acute COVID-19. CDR3s include the opening cysteine and the closing phenylalanine or tryptophan. The D gene is left open where the match is weak. Where a row states a size, it is once, few, many or the class of an expanded clone; other rows omit it.

-	-	TRBV5-1	TRBJ2-1	TGCGCCAGCAGCTTGGTCCCTTACAATGAGCAGTTCTTC	CASSLVPYNEQFF
once	-	TRBV24-1	TRBJ2-2	TGTGCCACCAGTGCTCACCCGGACAGACTGAACACCGGGGAGCTGTTTTTT	CATSAHPDRLNTGELFF
once	TRBD1	TRBV10-3	TRBJ2-6	TGTGCCATCAGTGGACGGGACAGGGGTTCTGGGGCCAACGTCCTGACTTTC	CAISGRDRGSGANVLTF
once	-	TRBV18	TRBJ2-3	TGTGCCAGCTCACCACCGGTCAGATCCACAGATACGCAGTATTTT	CASSPPVRSTDTQYF
-	TRBD2	TRBV7-2	TRBJ2-6	TGTGCCAGCAGCTTAGCGTGGCGGGGGGGCTCTGGGGCCAACGTCCTGACTTTC	CASSLAWRGGSGANVLTF
-	-	TRBV7-8	TRBJ1-5	TGTGCCAGCAGCTTAGACAGGGTCCAGCCCCAGCATTTT	CASSLDRVQPQHF
-	-	TRBV25-1	TRBJ1-2	TGTGCCAGCAGTCCGCGGGGAGTCTATGGCTACACCTTC	CASSPRGVYGYTF
once	-	TRBV6-2/TRBV6-3	TRBJ1-5	TGTGCCAGCAGCTCCAATAGCAATCAGCCCCAGCATTTT	CASSSNSNQPQHF
-	-	TRBV5-8	TRBJ2-7	TGTGCCAGCAGCTACCAACCAGGAACCTACGAGCAGTACTTC	CASSYQPGTYEQYF
-	TRBD1	TRBV2	TRBJ1-1	TGTGCCAGCAGGCCGGACAGGACCGTCTATGAAGCTTTCTTT	CASRPDRTVYEAFF
once	TRBD1	TRBV18	TRBJ2-3	TGTGCCAGCTCCCCTGGACAGGAGAATACGCAGTATTTT	CASSPGQENTQYF
-	TRBD2	TRBV5-1	TRBJ2-1	TGCGCCAGCAGCGAAAGAACCGGGACTAGCCTTTTTTACAATGAGCAGTTCTTC	CASSERTGTSLFYNEQFF
-	TRBD1	TRBV5-8	TRBJ1-5	TGTGCCAGCAGCACCGAACGGGACAGGTCGGATTGGGATAGCAATCAGCCCCAGCATTTT	CASSTERDRSDWDSNQPQHF
few	TRBD1	TRBV10-1	TRBJ2-2	TGCGCCAGCAGTGAGTCAGGGACAGGGAACAACGGGGAGCTGTTTTTT	CASSESGTGNNGELFF
-	TRBD1	TRBV5-1	TRBJ2-2	TGCGCCAGGACCGGGACAGGGCAACCCGGGGAGCTGTTTTTT	CARTGTGQPGELFF
-	TRBD1	TRBV2	TRBJ1-6	TGTGCCAGCAGGGACAGGTATAATTCACCCCTCCACTTT	CASRDRYNSPLHF
-	-	TRBV21-1	TRBJ2-7	TGTGCCAGCAGCAAAGGGGGTCGGACACGAAGCCTCTACGAGCAGTACTTC	CASSKGGRTRSLYEQYF
-	TRBD1	TRBV6-5	TRBJ2-1	TGTGCCAGCAGTTCTCCGGGACAGGGGGCAAATGAGCAGTTCTTC	CASSSPGQGANEQFF
-	-	TRBV29-1	TRBJ1-5	TGCAGCGTTTCCGGGGTCCCGGGACACCTAAATCAGCCCCAGCATTTT	CSVSGVPGHLNQPQHF
-	-	TRBV7-3	TRBJ2-3	TGTGCCAGCAGCCCAACCGGGGGAATGAATACGCAGTATTTT	CASSPTGGMNTQYF
-	-	TRBV5-1	TRBJ2-5	TGCGCCAGCAGCTGGGGAGACGGAGAGACCCAGTACTTC	CASSWGDGETQYF
-	-	TRBV5-1	TRBJ2-7	TGCGCCAGCAGCCCAGAGGGAGACTACGAGCAGTACTTC	CASSPEGDYEQYF
-	-	TRBV7-9	TRBJ2-7	TGTGCCAGCAGCTACTCCCCCTACGAGCAGTACTTC	CASSYSPYEQYF
-	-	TRBV5-1	TRBJ2-6	TGCGCCAGCAGCCCCCGGGTTTACCTTGGGGGCACTGGGGCCAACGTCCTGACTTTC	CASSPRVYLGGTGANVLTF
-	TRBD1	TRBV5-1	TRBJ1-1	TGCGCCAGCAGCCCCGGAGACAGGGGCCTCACTGAAGCTTTCTTT	CASSPGDRGLTEAFF
-	-	TRBV27	TRBJ2-1	TGTGCCAGCAAAAAGGGGAATGGTCCCTACAATGAGCAGTTCTTC	CASKKGNGPYNEQFF
few	-	TRBV28	TRBJ1-4	TGTGCCAGCAGAAAAAGGACAGTCGTTGAAAAACTGTTTTTT	CASRKRTVVEKLFF
-	-	TRBV6-2/TRBV6-3	TRBJ1-5	TGTGCCAGCAGTTACCGTAGCCAAAGGAGCAATCAGCCCCAGCATTTT	CASSYRSQRSNQPQHF
-	-	TRBV19	TRBJ2-2	TGTGCCACCAAGTGGGGGCGGCAGGGGCGGCGAACCGGGGAGCTGTTTTTT	CATKWGRQGRRTGELFF